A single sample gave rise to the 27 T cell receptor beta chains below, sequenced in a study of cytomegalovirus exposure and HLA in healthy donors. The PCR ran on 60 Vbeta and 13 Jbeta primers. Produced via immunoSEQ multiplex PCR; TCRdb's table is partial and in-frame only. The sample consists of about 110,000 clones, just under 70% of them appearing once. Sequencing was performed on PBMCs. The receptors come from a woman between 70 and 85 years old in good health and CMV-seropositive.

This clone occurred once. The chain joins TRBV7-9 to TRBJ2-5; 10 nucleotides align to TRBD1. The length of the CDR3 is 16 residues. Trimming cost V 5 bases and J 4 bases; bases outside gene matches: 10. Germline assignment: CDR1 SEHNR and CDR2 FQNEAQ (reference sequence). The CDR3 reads CASSPGTGAVGETQYF. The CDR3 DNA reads TGTGCCAGCAGCCCGGGGACAGGGGCTGTGGGAGAGACCCAGTACTTC.

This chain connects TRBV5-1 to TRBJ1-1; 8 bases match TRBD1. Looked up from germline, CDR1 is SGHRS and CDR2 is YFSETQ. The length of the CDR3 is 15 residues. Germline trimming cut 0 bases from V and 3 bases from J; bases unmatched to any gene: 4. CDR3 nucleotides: TGCGCCAGCAGCTTGGGGACAGGGAGGTACACTGAAGCTTTCTTT. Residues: CASSLGTGRYTEAFF. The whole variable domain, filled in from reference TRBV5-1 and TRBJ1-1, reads KAGVTQTPRYLIKTRGQQVTLSCSPISGHRSVSWYQQTPGQGLQFLFEYFSETQRNKGNFPGRFSGRQFSNSRSEMNVSTLELGDSALYLCASSLGTGRYTEAFFGQGTRLTVV.

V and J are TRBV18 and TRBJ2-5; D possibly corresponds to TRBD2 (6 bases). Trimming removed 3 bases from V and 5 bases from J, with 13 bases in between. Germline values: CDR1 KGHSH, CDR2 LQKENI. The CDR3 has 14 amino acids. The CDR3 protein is CASSPTGLWETQYF. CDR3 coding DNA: TGTGCCAGCTCACCTACCGGACTATGGGAGACCCAGTACTTC.

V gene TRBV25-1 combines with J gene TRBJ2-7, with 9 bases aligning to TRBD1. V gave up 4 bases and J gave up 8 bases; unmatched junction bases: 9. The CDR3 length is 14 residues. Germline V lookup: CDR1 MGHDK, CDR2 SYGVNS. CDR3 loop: CASSGSGQGFKQYF. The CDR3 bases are TGTGCCAGCAGTGGCTCGGGACAGGGATTCAAGCAGTACTTC.

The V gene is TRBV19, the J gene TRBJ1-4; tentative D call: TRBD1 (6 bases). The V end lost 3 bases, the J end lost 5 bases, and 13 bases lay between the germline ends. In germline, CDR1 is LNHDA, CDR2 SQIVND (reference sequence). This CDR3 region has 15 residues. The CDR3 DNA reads TGTGCCAGTAGTATGTATGCAGGGGTGAATGAAAAACTGTTTTTT. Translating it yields CASSMYAGVNEKLFF.

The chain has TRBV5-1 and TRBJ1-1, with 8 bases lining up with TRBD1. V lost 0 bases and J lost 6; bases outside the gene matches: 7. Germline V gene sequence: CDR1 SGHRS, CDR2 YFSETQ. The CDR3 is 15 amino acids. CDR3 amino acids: CASSLDGQGVAEAFF. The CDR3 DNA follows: TGCGCCAGCAGCTTGGACGGACAGGGAGTGGCTGAAGCTTTCTTT.

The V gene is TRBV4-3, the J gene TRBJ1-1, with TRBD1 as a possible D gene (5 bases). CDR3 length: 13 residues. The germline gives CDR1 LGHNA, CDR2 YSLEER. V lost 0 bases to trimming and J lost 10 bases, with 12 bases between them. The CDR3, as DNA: TGCGCCAGCAGCCAAGATTGGAGGGACGGAGCTTTCTTT. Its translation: CASSQDWRDGAFF.

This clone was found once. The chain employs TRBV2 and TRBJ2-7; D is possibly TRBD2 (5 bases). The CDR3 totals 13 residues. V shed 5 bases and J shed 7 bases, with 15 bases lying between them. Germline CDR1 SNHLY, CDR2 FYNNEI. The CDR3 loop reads CASSPGVAEEQYF. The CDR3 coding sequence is TGTGCCAGCAGTCCCGGGGTAGCCGAGGAGCAGTACTTC.

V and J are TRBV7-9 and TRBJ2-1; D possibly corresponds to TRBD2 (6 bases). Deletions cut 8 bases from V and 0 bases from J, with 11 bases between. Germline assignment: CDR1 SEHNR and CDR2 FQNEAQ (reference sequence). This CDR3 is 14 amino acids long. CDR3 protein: CASGTSLSYNEQFF. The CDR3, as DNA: TGTGCCAGCGGCACTAGCCTCTCCTACAATGAGCAGTTCTTC.

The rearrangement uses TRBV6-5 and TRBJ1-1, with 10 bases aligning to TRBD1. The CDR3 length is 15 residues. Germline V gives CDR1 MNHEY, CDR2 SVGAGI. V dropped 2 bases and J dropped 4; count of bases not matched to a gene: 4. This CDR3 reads CASSYVGQGSTEAFF. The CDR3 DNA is TGTGCCAGCAGTTACGTGGGACAGGGGAGCACTGAAGCTTTCTTT.

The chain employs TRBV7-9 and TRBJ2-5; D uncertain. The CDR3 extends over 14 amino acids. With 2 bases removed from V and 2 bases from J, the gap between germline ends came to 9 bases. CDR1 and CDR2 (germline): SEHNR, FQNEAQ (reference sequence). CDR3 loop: CASSLTAGQETQYF. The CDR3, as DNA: TGTGCCAGCAGCTTAACGGCAGGACAAGAGACCCAGTACTTC.

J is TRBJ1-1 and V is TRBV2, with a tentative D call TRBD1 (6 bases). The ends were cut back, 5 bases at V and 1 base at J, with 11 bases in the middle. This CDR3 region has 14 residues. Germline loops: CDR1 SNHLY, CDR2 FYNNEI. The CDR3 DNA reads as TGTGCCAGCAGTTATGGGACACAGAACACTGAAGCTTTCTTT. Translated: CASSYGTQNTEAFF.

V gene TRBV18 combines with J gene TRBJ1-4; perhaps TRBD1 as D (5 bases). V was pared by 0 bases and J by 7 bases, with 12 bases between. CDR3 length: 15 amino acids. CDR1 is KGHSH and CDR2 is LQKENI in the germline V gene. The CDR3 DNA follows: TGTGCCAGCTCACCACCGATTTCTCAGGGTGAAAAACTGTTTTTT. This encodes CASSPPISQGEKLFF. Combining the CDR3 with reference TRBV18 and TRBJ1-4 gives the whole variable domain NAGVMQNPRHLVRRRGQEARLRCSPMKGHSHVYWYRQLPEEGLKFMVYLQKENIIDESGMPKERFSAEFPKEGPSILRIQQVVRGDSAAYFCASSPPISQGEKLFFGSGTQLSVL.

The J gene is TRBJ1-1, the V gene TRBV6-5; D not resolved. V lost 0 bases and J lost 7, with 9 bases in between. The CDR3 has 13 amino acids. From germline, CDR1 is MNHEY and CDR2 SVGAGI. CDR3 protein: CASSYSVGVEAFF. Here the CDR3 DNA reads TGTGCCAGCAGTTACTCTGTAGGAGTTGAAGCTTTCTTT.

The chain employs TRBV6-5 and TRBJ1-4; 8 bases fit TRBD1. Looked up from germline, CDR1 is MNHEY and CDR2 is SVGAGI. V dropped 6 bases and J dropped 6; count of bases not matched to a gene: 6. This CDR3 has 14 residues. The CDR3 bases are TGTGCCAGCAGGCCCAGGGGGCGGCATGAAAAACTGTTTTTT. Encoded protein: CASRPRGRHEKLFF.

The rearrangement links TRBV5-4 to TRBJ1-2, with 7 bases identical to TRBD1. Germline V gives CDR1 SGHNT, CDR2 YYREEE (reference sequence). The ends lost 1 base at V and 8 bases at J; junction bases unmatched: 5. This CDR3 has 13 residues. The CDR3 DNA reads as TGTGCCAGCAGCTTGAAGGGGGCTCAAGGCTACACCTTC. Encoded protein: CASSLKGAQGYTF.

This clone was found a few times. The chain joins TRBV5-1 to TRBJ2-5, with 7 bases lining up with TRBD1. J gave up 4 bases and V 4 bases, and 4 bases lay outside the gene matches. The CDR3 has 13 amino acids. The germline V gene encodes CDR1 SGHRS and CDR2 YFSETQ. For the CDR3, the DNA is TGCGCCAGCAGCCCGGGACAGTCAGAGACCCAGTACTTC. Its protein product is CASSPGQSETQYF.

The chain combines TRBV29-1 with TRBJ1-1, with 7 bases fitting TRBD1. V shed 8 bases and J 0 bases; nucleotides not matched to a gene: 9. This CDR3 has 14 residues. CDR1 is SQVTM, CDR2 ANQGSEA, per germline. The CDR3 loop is CSTPGGSMNTEAFF. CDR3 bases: TGCAGCACCCCAGGGGGGTCGATGAACACTGAAGCTTTCTTT.

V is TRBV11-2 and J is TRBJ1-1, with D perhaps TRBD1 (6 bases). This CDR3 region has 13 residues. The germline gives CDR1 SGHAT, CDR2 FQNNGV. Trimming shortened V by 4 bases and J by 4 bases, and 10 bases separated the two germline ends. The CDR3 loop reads CASSSPTGTEAFF. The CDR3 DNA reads TGTGCCAGCAGCTCCCCGACAGGCACTGAAGCTTTCTTT.

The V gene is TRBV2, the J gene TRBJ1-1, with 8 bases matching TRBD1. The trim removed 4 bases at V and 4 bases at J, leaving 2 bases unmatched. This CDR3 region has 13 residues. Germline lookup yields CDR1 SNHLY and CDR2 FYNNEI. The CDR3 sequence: CASSVQGVTEAFF. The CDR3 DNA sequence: TGTGCCAGCAGTGTACAGGGGGTCACTGAAGCTTTCTTT.

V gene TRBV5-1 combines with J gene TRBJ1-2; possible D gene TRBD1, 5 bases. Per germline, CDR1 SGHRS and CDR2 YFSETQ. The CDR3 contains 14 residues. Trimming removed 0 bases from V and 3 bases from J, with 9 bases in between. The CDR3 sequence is CASSLAGGDYGYTF. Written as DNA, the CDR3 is TGCGCCAGCAGCTTGGCTGGAGGGGACTATGGCTACACCTTC.

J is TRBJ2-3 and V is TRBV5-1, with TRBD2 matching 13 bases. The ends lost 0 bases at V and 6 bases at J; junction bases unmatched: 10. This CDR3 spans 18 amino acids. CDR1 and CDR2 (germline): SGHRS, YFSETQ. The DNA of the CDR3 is TGCGCCAGCAGCTTGGGACTACTAGCGGGGGGGGCAGGGGATACGCAGTATTTT. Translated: CASSLGLLAGGAGDTQYF. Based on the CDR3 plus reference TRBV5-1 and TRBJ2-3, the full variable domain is KAGVTQTPRYLIKTRGQQVTLSCSPISGHRSVSWYQQTPGQGLQFLFEYFSETQRNKGNFPGRFSGRQFSNSRSEMNVSTLELGDSALYLCASSLGLLAGGAGDTQYFGPGTRLTVL.

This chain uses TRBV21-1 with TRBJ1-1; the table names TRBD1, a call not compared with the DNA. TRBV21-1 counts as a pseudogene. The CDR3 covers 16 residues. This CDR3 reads CASSKNQGPGNTEAFF. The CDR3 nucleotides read TGTGCCAGCAGCAAAAACCAGGGGCCGGGGAACACTGAAGCTTTCTTT.

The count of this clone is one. The DNA of the CDR3 is TGTGCCATCAGTGAAGGGGTAAAAGAGACCCAGTACTTC. As protein: CAISEGVKETQYF. J is TRBJ2-5 and V is TRBV10-3; D may be TRBD1 (5 bases). Germline V lookup: CDR1 ENHRY, CDR2 SYGVKD. Between the trimmed V and J ends, which lost 3 bases and 3 bases, there was a span of 8 bases. The CDR3 length is 13 residues.

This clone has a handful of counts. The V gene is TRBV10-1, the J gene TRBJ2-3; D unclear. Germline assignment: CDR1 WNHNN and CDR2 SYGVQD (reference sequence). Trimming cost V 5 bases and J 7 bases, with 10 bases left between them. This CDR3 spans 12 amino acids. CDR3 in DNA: TGCGCCAGCAGTAGGAGCGCAAATACGCAGTATTTT. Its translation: CASSRSANTQYF.

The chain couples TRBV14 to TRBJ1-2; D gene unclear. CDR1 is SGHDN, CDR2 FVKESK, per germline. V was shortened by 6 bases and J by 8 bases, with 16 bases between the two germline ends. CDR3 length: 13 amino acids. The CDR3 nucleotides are TGTGCCAGCAGTCACGTCGGGGTCCGGGGCTACACCTTC. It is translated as CASSHVGVRGYTF.

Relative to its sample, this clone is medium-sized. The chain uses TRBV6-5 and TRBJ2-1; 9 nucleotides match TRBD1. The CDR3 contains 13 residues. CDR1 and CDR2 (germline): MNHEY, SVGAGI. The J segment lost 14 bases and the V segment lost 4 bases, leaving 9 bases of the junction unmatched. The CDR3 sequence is CASSFTPRQGEFF. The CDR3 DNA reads TGTGCCAGCAGTTTCACCCCCCGACAGGGGGAGTTCTTC.